The clone carrying this T cell receptor (beta chain) has a handful of counts. V was clipped by 3 bases and J by 4 bases, with 15 bases between them. There are 15 residues in the CDR3. The germline V gene has CDR1 LNHDA and CDR2 SQIVND (reference sequence). This sample is part of a study of blood T cell repertoires in COVID-19. At the level of the study: The origin of the acute and convalescent COVID-19 samples was the United States, Italy and Spain.

Sequenced by immunoSEQ multiplex PCR; TCRdb stores in-frame clones only, minus some. The sample has more than 50,000 clones, almost 85% seen once. This sequence originates from a human donor in a cohort sampled during active COVID-19. The specimen was peripheral blood. The chain couples TRBV19 to TRBJ1-2, with D maybe TRBD1 (5 bases). The CDR3 DNA sequence: TGTGCCAGTAGTATTGGTGGCAGGGAAGGCTATGGCTACACCTTC. Translating it yields CASSIGGREGYGYTF.